A single T cell receptor beta chain is shown here with its context. V was pared by 5 bases and J by 4 bases, with 15 bases between. Per germline, CDR1 MNHEY and CDR2 SMNVEV (reference sequence). The CDR3 covers 14 residues. This sample was taken from a study of CD8 T cells in ankylosing spondylitis. A single record per CDR3 protein comes from TCRdb applying MiXCR to the 5' RACE reads. The data contain 150,000 or so distinct CDR3 sequences, under 14% of them seen just once; the ten biggest clones take up just under 30%. The chain combines TRBV27 with TRBJ2-7; possible D gene TRBD2, 7 bases. The sequenced sample consisted of blood, either unsorted or a sorted T cell fraction (not recorded which). The receptor was derived from a male donor with ankylosing spondylitis or in good health (not recorded which). For the CDR3, the DNA is TGTGCCAGCAGTCCCAGAGGGGGGGTATACGAGCAGTACTTC. This sequence encodes CASSPRGGVYEQYF.